The rows below give T cell receptor beta chains drawn from one sample of a study of shared clonotypes between healthy human individuals. Using immunoSEQ multiplex PCR, the repertoire was profiled, and TCRdb retains in-frame clones only, with some absent. The sample lists 450,000 to 500,000 clones, roughly 85% occurring once. Sequenced input: PBMCs. Every receptor here comes from a woman between 35 and 50 years old in good health. Some clones in this sample may be carry-over from other donors' samples. The CDR3 runs from the conserved cysteine through the conserved F or W. A D gene is named only where the DNA matches it firmly. Size values are once, few and many counts, or a class for expanded clones, and some rows have none.

J gene: TRBJ1-2
CDR3 length: 17
D gene: TRBD1
clone size: few
V gene: TRBV7-2
CDR3 DNA: TGTGCCAGCAGCTTATGGGGACAGGGGGCGAGTACGGGTGGCTACACCTTC
CDR3 protein: CASSLWGQGASTGGYTF

J gene: TRBJ2-7
CDR3 length: 14
D gene: NA
clone size: NA
V gene: TRBV7-9
CDR3 DNA: TGTGCCAGCAGCTTAGGGGACAAAGTCTACGAGCAGTACTTC
CDR3 protein: CASSLGDKVYEQYF

J gene: TRBJ2-4
CDR3 length: 19
D gene: TRBD1
clone size: NA
V gene: TRBV4-3
CDR3 DNA: TGCGCCAGCAGCCGAGGGGATTTGGGGGACAGGGGGGAAGAAAACATTCAGTACTTC
CDR3 protein: CASSRGDLGDRGEENIQYF

J gene: TRBJ2-5
CDR3 length: 12
D gene: TRBD1
clone size: NA
V gene: TRBV29-1
CDR3 DNA: TGCAGCGAGAGGACAGGCCAAGAGACCCAGTACTTC
CDR3 protein: CSERTGQETQYF

J gene: TRBJ1-1
CDR3 length: 14
D gene: NA
clone size: NA
V gene: TRBV6-9
CDR3 DNA: TGTGCCAGCAGTTATTTGCGAGGGATCACTGAAGCTTTCTTT
CDR3 protein: CASSYLRGITEAFF

J gene: TRBJ1-5
CDR3 length: 20
D gene: NA
clone size: NA
V gene: TRBV18
CDR3 DNA: TGTGCCAGCTCACCACCTCCGGGACACCCTAGGGATTATAGCAATCAGCCCCAGCATTTT
CDR3 protein: CASSPPPGHPRDYSNQPQHF

J gene: TRBJ2-7
CDR3 length: 15
D gene: TRBD2
clone size: NA
V gene: TRBV11-2
CDR3 DNA: TGTGCCAGCAGCAATAGATGGGCGGGGGGGGCCGAGCAGTACTTC
CDR3 protein: CASSNRWAGGAEQYF

J gene: TRBJ2-1
CDR3 length: 15
D gene: TRBD2
clone size: NA
V gene: TRBV5-1
CDR3 DNA: TGCGCCAGCAGCTTGGTACTAGCGGGAGGGGGTGAGCAGTTCTTC
CDR3 protein: CASSLVLAGGGEQFF

J gene: TRBJ2-7
CDR3 length: 13
D gene: NA
clone size: NA
V gene: TRBV30
CDR3 DNA: TGTGCCTGGAGTGTAGAGGGCGTCTACGAGCAGTACTTC
CDR3 protein: CAWSVEGVYEQYF

J gene: TRBJ1-2
CDR3 length: 14
D gene: NA
clone size: NA
V gene: TRBV7-9
CDR3 DNA: TGTGCCAGCAGCTTAGCGTGGACAAACTATGGCTACACCTTC
CDR3 protein: CASSLAWTNYGYTF

J gene: TRBJ1-2
CDR3 length: 13
D gene: TRBD1
clone size: NA
V gene: TRBV7-9
CDR3 DNA: TGTGCCAGCAGCCCTGGGACAGTTAGTGGCTACACCTTC
CDR3 protein: CASSPGTVSGYTF

J gene: TRBJ2-3
CDR3 length: 17
D gene: TRBD2
clone size: few
V gene: TRBV11-2
CDR3 DNA: TGTGCCAGCAGCCCGGGGACTAGCGGCTCCCTGGGAGATACGCAGTATTTT
CDR3 protein: CASSPGTSGSLGDTQYF

J gene: TRBJ2-7
CDR3 length: 16
D gene: TRBD2
clone size: NA
V gene: TRBV10-3
CDR3 DNA: TGTGCCATCAGGTGGGGGACTAGCGGCCTCTCCTACGAGCAGTACTTC
CDR3 protein: CAIRWGTSGLSYEQYF

J gene: TRBJ2-5
CDR3 length: 13
D gene: NA
clone size: NA
V gene: TRBV5-1
CDR3 DNA: TGCGCCAGCAGCTTGGGAGTCCAAGAGACCCAGTACTTC
CDR3 protein: CASSLGVQETQYF

J gene: TRBJ2-1
CDR3 length: 15
D gene: TRBD2
clone size: NA
V gene: TRBV4-3
CDR3 DNA: TGCGCCAGCAGCCCCTGGGAGGGAGAGAACAATGAGCAGTTCTTC
CDR3 protein: CASSPWEGENNEQFF

J gene: TRBJ2-7
CDR3 length: 13
D gene: TRBD1
clone size: NA
V gene: TRBV29-1
CDR3 DNA: TGCAGCGCCGGGACAGGAGAGCCCTACGAGCAGTACTTC
CDR3 protein: CSAGTGEPYEQYF